Listed here is a single TCR beta chain. Its antigen remains unknown. These data originate in a study of cytomegalovirus exposure and HLA in healthy donors. Study summary: Early on, a data release was issued that held roughly 80 million unique TCRs from HLA-typed donors. Study-wide findings and caveats: Owing to their indistinguishability, certain V segments, notably TRBV6-2 and TRBV6-3, were excluded. In a later analysis, across HLA loci, associated TCR counts were highest for DRB1, lowest for HLA-C.

PCR was performed using 60 Vbeta and 13 Jbeta primers. Clones were read by immunoSEQ multiplex PCR, and TCRdb kept only the in-frame ones, dropping some. The repertoire has 240,000 or so clones, 82% of them found once; the top ten carry 5.4%. V was clipped by 5 bases and J by 5 bases; unmatched bases: 11. Per the germline V gene, CDR1 is SGHRS and CDR2 is YFSETQ. The CDR3 is made up of 15 amino acids. The TCR was taken from a woman aged 40 to 49 in good health and CMV-seropositive. The chain combines TRBV5-1 with TRBJ2-5, with 8 bases matching TRBD1. Material: PBMCs. The CDR3 here is CASRPVDRERETQYF. For the CDR3, the DNA is TGCGCCAGCAGACCAGTGGACAGGGAAAGGGAGACCCAGTACTTC.